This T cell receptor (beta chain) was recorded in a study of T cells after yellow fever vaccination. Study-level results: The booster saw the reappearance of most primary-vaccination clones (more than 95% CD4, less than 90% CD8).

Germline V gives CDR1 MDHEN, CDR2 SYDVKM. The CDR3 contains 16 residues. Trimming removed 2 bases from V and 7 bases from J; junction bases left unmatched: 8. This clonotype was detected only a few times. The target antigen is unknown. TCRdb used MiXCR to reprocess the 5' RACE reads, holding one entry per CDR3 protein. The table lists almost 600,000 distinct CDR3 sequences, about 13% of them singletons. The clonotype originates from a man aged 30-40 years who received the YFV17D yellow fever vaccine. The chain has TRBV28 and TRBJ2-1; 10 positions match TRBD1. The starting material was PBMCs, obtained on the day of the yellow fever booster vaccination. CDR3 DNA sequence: TGTGCCAGCAGTTTAACAGACAGGGGGCTTCTGAATGAGCAGTTCTTC. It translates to CASSLTDRGLLNEQFF.